This TCR beta chain was profiled in a study of tumor-infiltrating lymphocytes in primary liver carcinoma. The CDR3 totals 17 residues, both ends included. Germline loops: CDR1 MGHRA, CDR2 YSYEKL. General study results and limits: The overlap of tumor-adjacent and tumor-blood pairs was smaller than that of tumor region pairs.

From 400 to 500 ng total RNA, TCR beta cDNA was generated with a primer in the constant region. Investigators got TCR beta libraries out of three nested multiplex PCR rounds, done with slightly modified ARM-PCR. A C-beta reverse primer was combined with TRBV1-TRBV30 forward primers in the first two PCR rounds, and each round had 9 to 10 cycles. TCRdb reprocessed the multiplex PCR reads with MiXCR, giving one entry per CDR3 protein. The sample contains over 100,000 distinct CDR3 sequences, under 70% of which appear only once. In the case of this clonotype: Antigen: not known. No conserved phenylalanine or tryptophan ends this CDR3, so it is likely a read error. The DNA is omitted, as the CDR3 cannot be located on it reliably, and the CDR3 follows TCRdb's listing.

For each extraction, RNA and DNA were obtained together from around 20-30 mg of unsorted bulk tissue. The patients presented with primary liver carcinoma, which was managed through surgical resection. Source material: tumor-adjacent normal liver tissue. J is TRBJ2-1 and V is TRBV4-1; the DNA was not compared with TRBD2, the D call given in the table. This TCR came from an older woman with primary liver carcinoma and hepatitis B virus infection. The CDR3 here is CASSHRLAGSSYNEQFL.